This T cell receptor beta chain was documented in a study of T cell responses to AZD1222 COVID-19 vaccine. Study at large: Pooling covered second doses at about 4 or about 12 weeks.

With respect to this clone: Its antigen remains unknown.

Profiled with immunoSEQ multiplex PCR; TCRdb holds only in-frame clones, not every one. The repertoire holds some 150,000 clones, with 90% to 95% as singletons. Germline values: CDR1 MDHEN, CDR2 SYDVKM. Trimming cost V 3 bases and J 5 bases, with 14 bases left between them. The CDR3 totals 15 residues. General study results and limits: It was only six AZD1222 recipients who were seropositive at baseline. In a largely white British group with more females than males, clonal diversity was possibly underestimated.

This sample comprised peripheral blood, obtained on day 0 of AZD1222 vaccination. The clonotype originates from an adult in good health. The rearrangement uses TRBV28 and TRBJ2-1; perhaps D is TRBD1 or TRBD2 (6 bases each). The CDR3 region is CASSFRGRLNNEQFF. CDR3 sequence (DNA): TGTGCCAGCAGTTTTCGGGGGCGGCTAAACAATGAGCAGTTCTTC.